This TCR beta chain was recorded in a study of graft-versus-host responses after intestinal transplantation. TCRdb's table, derived via immunoSEQ multiplex PCR, lists solely in-frame clones and lacks some. The table records around 120,000 clones, approximately 95% of them present only once. CDR3 length: 19 residues. CDR1 is ENHRY, CDR2 SYGVKD, per germline. After removal of 4 bases from V and 0 bases from J, the junction contained 12 bases not matched to a gene. The study, taken as a whole, reports: The marrow of recipients harbored GvH clones, and ileum or blood showed some of them first. Early after transplant, HvG clones declined as circulating GvH clones peaked.

As concerns this clone: The antigen remains undetermined.

This material consisted of unstimulated CD4+ T cells sorted from spleen or lymph node cells, taken before intestinal transplant. The chain combines TRBV10-3 with TRBJ2-1, with 10 bases that match TRBD2. This clonotype was sampled from a human donor who received an intestinal transplant. CDR3 sequence: CAISAHGLAALSSYNEQFF. CDR3 nucleotide sequence: TGTGCCATCAGTGCTCACGGACTAGCGGCCCTTAGCTCCTACAATGAGCAGTTCTTC.